This TCR beta chain was sequenced for a study of T cells in Graves' hyperthyroidism and ophthalmopathy. The table lists this clonotype with a count of one. Among the patients, aged 18 to 65, hyperthyroidism was newly diagnosed and had lasted under 2 months. Amplified TCR beta CDR3 regions derived from RNA transcripts. The primer set for the first-round RT-PCR of the TCR CDR3 was HTBI. One entry per CDR3 protein, called by TCRdb with MiXCR from the multiplex PCR reads. Of hundreds of thousands of distinct CDR3 sequences detected, 15% appear once; the ten largest clones hold over 25%. The J segment lost 4 bases and the V segment lost 5 bases, leaving 8 bases of the junction unmatched. Germline V lookup: CDR1 LGHDT, CDR2 YNNKEL (reference sequence). CDR3 length: 16 amino acids.

The rearrangement uses TRBV3-1 and TRBJ2-7, with TRBD2 matching 13 bases. This clonotype originated in a woman between 25 and 40 years old with Graves' hyperthyroidism. The source material was blood. DNA for the CDR3: TGTGCCAGCAGCTCGTGGACTAGCGGGAGAGGGTACGAGCAGTACTTC. Translation: CASSSWTSGRGYEQYF.